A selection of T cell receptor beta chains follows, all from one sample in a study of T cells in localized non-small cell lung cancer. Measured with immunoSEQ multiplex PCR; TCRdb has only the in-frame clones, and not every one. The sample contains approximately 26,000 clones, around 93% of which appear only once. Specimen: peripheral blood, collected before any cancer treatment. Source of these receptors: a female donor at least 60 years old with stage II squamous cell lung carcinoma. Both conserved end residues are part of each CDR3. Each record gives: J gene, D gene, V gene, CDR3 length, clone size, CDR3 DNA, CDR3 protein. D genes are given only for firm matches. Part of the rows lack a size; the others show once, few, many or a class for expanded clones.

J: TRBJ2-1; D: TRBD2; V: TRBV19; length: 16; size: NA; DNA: TGTGCCAGTAGTACTAGCGGGAGGGGTTCTTACAATGAGCAGTTCTTC; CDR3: CASSTSGRGSYNEQFF
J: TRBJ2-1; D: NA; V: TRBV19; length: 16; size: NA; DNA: TGTGCCAGTAGTCTCCAACTAGTGGGGTCCTACAATGAGCAGTTCTTC; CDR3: CASSLQLVGSYNEQFF
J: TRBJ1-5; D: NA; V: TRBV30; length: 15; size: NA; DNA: TGTGCCTGGAGTGGGGAGGGGTTGAGCAATCAGCCCCAGCATTTT; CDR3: CAWSGEGLSNQPQHF
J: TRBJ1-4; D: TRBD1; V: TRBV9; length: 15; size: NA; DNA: TGTGCCAGCAGCCGTACGACAGGGTCGAATGAAAAACTGTTTTTT; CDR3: CASSRTTGSNEKLFF
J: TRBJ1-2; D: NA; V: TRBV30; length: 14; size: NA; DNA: TGTGCCTGGTCCACCATTCCCTCTTTCTATGGCTACACCTTC; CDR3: CAWSTIPSFYGYTF
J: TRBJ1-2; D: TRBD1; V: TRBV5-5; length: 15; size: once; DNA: TGTGCCAGCAGGGTGGGTCCAGGGGGCGCTTCTGGCTACACCTTC; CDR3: CASRVGPGGASGYTF
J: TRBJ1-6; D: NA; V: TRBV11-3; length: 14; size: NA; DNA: TGTGCCAGCAGCCCCTTAAGGGGGAATTCACCCCTCCACTTT; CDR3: CASSPLRGNSPLHF
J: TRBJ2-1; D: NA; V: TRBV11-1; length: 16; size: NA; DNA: TGTGCCAGCAGCCCGCCCGCCGGGAATAAATACAATGAGCAGTTCTTC; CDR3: CASSPPAGNKYNEQFF
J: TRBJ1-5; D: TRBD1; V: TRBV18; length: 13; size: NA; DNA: TGTGCCAGCTCACCAGACAGGGGACAGCCCCAGCATTTT; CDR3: CASSPDRGQPQHF
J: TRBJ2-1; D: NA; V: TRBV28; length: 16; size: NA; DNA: TGTGCCAGCAGTTTCCTAGGGAGTTTACCGAACAATGAGCAGTTCTTC; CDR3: CASSFLGSLPNNEQFF
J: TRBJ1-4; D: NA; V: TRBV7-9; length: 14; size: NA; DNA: TGTGCCAGCAGCTCCCGGACGTCTAATGAAAAACTGTTTTTT; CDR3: CASSSRTSNEKLFF
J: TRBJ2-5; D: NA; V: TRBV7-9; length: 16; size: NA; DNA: TGTGCCAGCAGCTTAGGCCAGGGGAAGGTCCAAGAGACCCAGTACTTC; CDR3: CASSLGQGKVQETQYF
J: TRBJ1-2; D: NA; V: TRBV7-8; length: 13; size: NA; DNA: TGTGCCAGCAGCTTCAGGCAGGGTACGGGCTACACCTTC; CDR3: CASSFRQGTGYTF
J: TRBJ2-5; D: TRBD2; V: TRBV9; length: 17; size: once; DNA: TGTGCCAGCAGCACCGGGACTAGCGGGGGGAACGAAGAGACCCAGTACTTC; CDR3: CASSTGTSGGNEETQYF
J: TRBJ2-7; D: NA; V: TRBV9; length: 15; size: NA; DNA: TGTGCCAGCAGTATATATGGAGGTGGACTATACGAGCAGTACTTC; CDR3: CASSIYGGGLYEQYF
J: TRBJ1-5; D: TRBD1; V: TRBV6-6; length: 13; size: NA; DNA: TGTGCCAGCCTTCAGGGGGCCGGTCAGCCCCAGCATTTT; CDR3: CASLQGAGQPQHF
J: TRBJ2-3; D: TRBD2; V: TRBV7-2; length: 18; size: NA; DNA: TGTGCCAGCAGCCTAATACCGGGACTAGCGGGGGGGGCAGATACGCAGTATTTT; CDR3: CASSLIPGLAGGADTQYF
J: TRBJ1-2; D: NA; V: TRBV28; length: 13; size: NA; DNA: TGTGCCAGCAGTTTATTACTGGGGGCTGGCTACACCTTC; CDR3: CASSLLLGAGYTF
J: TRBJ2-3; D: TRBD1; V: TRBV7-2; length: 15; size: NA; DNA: TGTGCCAGCAGCACACAGGGGGTATACACAGATACGCAGTATTTT; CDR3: CASSTQGVYTDTQYF